This TCR beta chain was profiled in a study of cytomegalovirus exposure and HLA in healthy donors. The study's findings and limits: Some V segments, TRBV6-2 and TRBV6-3 among them, were indistinguishable and were therefore excluded. With later analysis, a missense DCLRE1C variant became linked to TCR beta V- and J-gene trimming.

Comment on this clone: Its antigen is as yet unknown.

60 Vbeta and 13 Jbeta primers were used in PCR. Sequenced by immunoSEQ multiplex PCR; TCRdb stores in-frame clones only, minus some. This table holds 160,000 or so clones, approximately 88% found once. The junction had 5 bases not matched to a gene; V was cut back by 1 base and J by 2 bases. The CDR3 runs to 16 residues. Germline CDR1 and CDR2: SGHTS and YDEGEE. This chain connects TRBV5-8 to TRBJ1-3; 8 bases agree with TRBD1. Specimen: PBMCs. The sequence was collected from a woman aged 18-30 years in good health and CMV-seronegative. The CDR3 coding sequence is TGTGCCAGCAGCTTGAGGGACAGGCTAACTGGAAACACCATATATTTT. This codes for CASSLRDRLTGNTIYF.